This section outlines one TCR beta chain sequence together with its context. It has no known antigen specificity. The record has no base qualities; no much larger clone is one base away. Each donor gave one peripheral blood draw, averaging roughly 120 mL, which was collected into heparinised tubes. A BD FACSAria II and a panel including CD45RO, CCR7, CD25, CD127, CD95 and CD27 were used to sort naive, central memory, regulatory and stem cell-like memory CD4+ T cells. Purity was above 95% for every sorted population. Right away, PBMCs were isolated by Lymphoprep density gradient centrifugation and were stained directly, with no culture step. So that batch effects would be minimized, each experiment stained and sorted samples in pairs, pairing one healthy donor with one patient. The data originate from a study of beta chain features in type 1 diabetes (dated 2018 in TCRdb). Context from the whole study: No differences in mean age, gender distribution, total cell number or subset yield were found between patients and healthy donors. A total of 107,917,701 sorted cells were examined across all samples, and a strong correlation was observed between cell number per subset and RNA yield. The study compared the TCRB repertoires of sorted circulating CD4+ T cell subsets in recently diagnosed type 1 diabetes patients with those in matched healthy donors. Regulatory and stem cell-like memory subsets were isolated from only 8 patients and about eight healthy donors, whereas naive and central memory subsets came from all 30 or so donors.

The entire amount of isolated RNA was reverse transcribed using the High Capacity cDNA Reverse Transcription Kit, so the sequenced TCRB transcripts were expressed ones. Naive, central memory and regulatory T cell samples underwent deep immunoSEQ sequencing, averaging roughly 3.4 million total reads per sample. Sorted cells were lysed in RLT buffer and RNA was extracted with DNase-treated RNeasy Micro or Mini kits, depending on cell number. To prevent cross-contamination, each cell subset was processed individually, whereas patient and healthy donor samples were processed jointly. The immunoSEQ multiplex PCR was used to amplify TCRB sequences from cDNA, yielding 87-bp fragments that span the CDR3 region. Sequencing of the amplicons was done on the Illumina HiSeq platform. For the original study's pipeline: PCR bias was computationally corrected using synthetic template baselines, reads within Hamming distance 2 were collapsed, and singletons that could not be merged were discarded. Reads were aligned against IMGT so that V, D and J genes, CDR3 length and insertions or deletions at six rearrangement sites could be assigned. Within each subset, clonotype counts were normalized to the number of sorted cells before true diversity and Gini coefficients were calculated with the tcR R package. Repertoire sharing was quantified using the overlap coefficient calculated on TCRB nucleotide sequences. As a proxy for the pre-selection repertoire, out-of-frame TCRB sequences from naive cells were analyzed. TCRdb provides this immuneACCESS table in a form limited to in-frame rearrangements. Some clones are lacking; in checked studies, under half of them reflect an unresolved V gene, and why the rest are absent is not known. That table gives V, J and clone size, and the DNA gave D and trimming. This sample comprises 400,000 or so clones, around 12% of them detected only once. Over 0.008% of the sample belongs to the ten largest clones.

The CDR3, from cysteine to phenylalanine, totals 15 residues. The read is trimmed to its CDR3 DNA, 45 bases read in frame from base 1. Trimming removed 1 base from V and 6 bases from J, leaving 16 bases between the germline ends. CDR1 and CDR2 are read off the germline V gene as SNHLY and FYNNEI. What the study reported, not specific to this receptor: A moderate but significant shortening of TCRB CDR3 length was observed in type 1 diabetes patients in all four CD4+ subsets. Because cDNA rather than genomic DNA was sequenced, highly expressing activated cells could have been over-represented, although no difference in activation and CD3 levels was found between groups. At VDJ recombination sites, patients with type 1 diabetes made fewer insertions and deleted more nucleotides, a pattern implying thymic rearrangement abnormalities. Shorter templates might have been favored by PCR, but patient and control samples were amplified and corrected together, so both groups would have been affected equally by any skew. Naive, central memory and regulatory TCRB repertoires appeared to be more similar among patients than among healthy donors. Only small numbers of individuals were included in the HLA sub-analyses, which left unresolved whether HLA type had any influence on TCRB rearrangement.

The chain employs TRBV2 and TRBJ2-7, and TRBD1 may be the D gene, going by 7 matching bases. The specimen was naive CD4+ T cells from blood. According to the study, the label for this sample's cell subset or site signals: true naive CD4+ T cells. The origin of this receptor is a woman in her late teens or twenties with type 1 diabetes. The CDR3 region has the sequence CASSEGGTANSEQYF. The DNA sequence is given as TGTGCCAGCAGTGAAGGCGGGACAGCGAACTCCGAGCAGTACTTC. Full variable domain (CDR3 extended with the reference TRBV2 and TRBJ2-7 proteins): EPEVTQTPSHQVTQMGQEVILRCVPISNHLYFYWYRQILGQKVEFLVSFYNNEISEKSEIFDDQFSVERPDGSNFTLKIRSTKLEDSAMYFCASSEGGTANSEQYFGPGTRLTVT.